This TCR beta chain was retrieved from a study of cytomegalovirus exposure and HLA in healthy donors. The PCR had 60 Vbeta and 13 Jbeta primers. TCRdb's copy holds only in-frame clones and misses some; the assay was immunoSEQ multiplex PCR. Of about 160,000 clones listed, approximately 81% are singletons. CDR1 MNHEY and CDR2 SVGAGI come from the germline V gene. V lost 8 bases, J lost 11 bases, and 13 bases lay in between. The CDR3 contains 10 residues. This TCR was recovered from a man between 18 and 29 years old in good health and CMV-seropositive. The sequenced sample consisted of PBMCs. The rearrangement uses TRBV6-5 and TRBJ2-7; D perhaps matches TRBD2 (5 bases). Here the CDR3 reads CASGFKLEYF. DNA for the CDR3: TGTGCCAGCGGCTTTAAACTAGAGTACTTC.